This TCR beta chain was recorded in a study of blood T cell repertoires in COVID-19. A Seattle source enrolled patients during active infection and followed them longitudinally. How the authors handled the data: From reference gene primer amplification, estimates of nucleated cell counts were derived. The method was immunoSEQ multiplex PCR; TCRdb's version includes in-frame clones alone and lacks a portion of them. The V and J calls and clone size are taken from that table; D and trimming were inferred from the DNA. The data hold 300,000 to 350,000 clones, with 75% to 90% observed a single time. There are 13 residues in the CDR3. V was pared by 3 bases and J by 0 bases, with 5 bases between. CDR1 and CDR2 (germline): SGHDN, FVKESK.

Material: peripheral blood. The rearrangement links TRBV14 to TRBJ1-2; D unresolved. This TCR came from a woman aged 50 to 60 with COVID-19, enrolled during active disease. CDR3 sequence reads: CASSHRANYGYTF. CDR3 bases: TGTGCCAGCAGCCATAGAGCTAACTATGGCTACACCTTC.